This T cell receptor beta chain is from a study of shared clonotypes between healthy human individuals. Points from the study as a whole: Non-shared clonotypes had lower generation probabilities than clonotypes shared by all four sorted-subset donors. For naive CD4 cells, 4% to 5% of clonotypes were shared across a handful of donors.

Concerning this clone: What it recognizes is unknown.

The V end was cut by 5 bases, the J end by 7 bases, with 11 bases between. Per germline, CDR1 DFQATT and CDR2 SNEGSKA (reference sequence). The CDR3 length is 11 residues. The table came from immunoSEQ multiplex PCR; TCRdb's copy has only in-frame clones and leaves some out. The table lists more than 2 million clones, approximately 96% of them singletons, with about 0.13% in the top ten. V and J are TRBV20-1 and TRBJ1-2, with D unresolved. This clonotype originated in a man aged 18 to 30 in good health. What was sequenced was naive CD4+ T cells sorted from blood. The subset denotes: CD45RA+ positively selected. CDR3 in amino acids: CSADTTSGYTF. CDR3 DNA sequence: TGCAGTGCTGACACGACGAGTGGCTACACCTTC.